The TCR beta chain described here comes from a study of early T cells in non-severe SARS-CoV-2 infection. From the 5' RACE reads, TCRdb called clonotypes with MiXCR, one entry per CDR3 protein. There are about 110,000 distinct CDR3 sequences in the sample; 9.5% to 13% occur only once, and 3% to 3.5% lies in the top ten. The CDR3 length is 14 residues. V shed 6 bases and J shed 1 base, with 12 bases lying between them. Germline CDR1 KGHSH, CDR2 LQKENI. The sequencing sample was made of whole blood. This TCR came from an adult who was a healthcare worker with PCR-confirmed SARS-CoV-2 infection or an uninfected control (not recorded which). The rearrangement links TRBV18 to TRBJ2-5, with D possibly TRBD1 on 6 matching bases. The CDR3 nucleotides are TGTGCCAGCTCCCAACGGACAGCCCAAGAGACCCAGTACTTC. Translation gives CASSQRTAQETQYF.